These T cell receptor beta chains were read from a single sample in a study of T cells and copy number aberrations in small-cell lung cancer. Libraries were prepared by immunoSEQ multiplex PCR; TCRdb keeps only in-frame clonotypes and omits some of them. Altogether 2,400 or so clones are present, roughly 84% being singletons, with the ten largest covering approximately 10%. The source material was normal tissue next to the tumor. Receptors were obtained from a man between 65 and 85 years old with small cell lung cancer. CDR3s include the opening cysteine and the closing phenylalanine or tryptophan. A D gene is named only where the DNA matches it firmly. Not all rows give a size; the values are once, few, many and, for expanded clones, a class.

V	J	D	size	CDR3	DNA
TRBV30	TRBJ2-3	TRBD1	-	CAWSLGGASTDTQYF	TGTGCCTGGAGTCTAGGGGGCGCCAGCACAGATACGCAGTATTTT
TRBV19	TRBJ1-2	-	-	CASSGWQGLSGYTF	TGTGCCAGTAGTGGGTGGCAGGGATTAAGTGGCTACACCTTC
TRBV7-9	TRBJ2-6	TRBD2	-	CASSLPGLANRGANVLTF	TGTGCCAGCAGCCTCCCGGGACTAGCTAACCGTGGGGCCAACGTCCTGACTTTC
TRBV7-9	TRBJ1-5	-	-	CASSPPESSNQPQHF	TGTGCCAGCAGCCCCCCCGAGTCTAGCAATCAGCCCCAGCATTTT
TRBV19	TRBJ2-3	-	-	CASSRGAGDTQYF	TGTGCCAGTAGTCGGGGGGCAGGTGATACGCAGTATTTT
TRBV6-4	TRBJ2-6	-	few	CASSGGPGANVLTF	TGTGCCAGCAGTGGAGGGCCTGGGGCCAACGTCCTGACTTTC
TRBV9	TRBJ2-7	TRBD2	-	CASSAGLAGYEQYF	TGTGCCAGCAGCGCGGGACTAGCGGGATACGAGCAGTACTTC
TRBV4-2	TRBJ2-4	-	once	CASSQVDEAKNIQYF	TGTGCCAGCAGCCAAGTGGATGAAGCCAAAAACATTCAGTACTTC
TRBV19	TRBJ1-5	-	-	CASSADTLNQPQHF	TGTGCCAGTAGTGCGGACACCCTCAATCAGCCCCAGCATTTT
TRBV7-9	TRBJ2-1	TRBD2	-	CASSQGLAGDEQFF	TGTGCCAGCAGCCAGGGACTAGCGGGGGATGAGCAGTTCTTC
TRBV29-1	TRBJ1-2	TRBD1	-	CSVADRARGYTF	TGCAGCGTTGCCGACAGGGCTCGCGGCTACACCTTC
TRBV7-2	TRBJ2-1	-	-	CASSPWVGGTNEQFF	TGTGCCAGCAGCCCATGGGTAGGGGGGACCAATGAGCAGTTCTTC
TRBV2	TRBJ2-7	-	-	CASSRDSDEQYF	TGTGCCAGCAGTAGGGACTCAGACGAGCAGTACTTC
TRBV7-3	TRBJ2-3	-	-	CASSPRESADTQYF	TGTGCCAGCAGCCCTCGGGAGTCGGCAGATACGCAGTATTTT
TRBV9	TRBJ2-3	-	-	CASSAFTTDTQYF	TGTGCCAGCAGCGCTTTCACCACAGATACGCAGTATTTT
TRBV5-6	TRBJ2-7	-	-	CASTVNRAYEQYF	TGTGCCAGCACTGTGAACAGGGCCTACGAGCAGTACTTC
TRBV11-1	TRBJ1-2	-	-	CASRAGTLDYGYTF	TGTGCCAGCAGGGCCGGGACCCTGGACTATGGCTACACCTTC
TRBV4-1	TRBJ1-1	-	-	CASSHSPVAEAFF	TGCGCCAGCAGCCACAGCCCAGTAGCTGAAGCTTTCTTT
TRBV5-1	TRBJ1-6	-	-	CASSLSQASSYNSPLHF	TGCGCCAGCAGCTTATCGCAGGCGAGCTCCTATAATTCACCCCTCCACTTT
TRBV7-9	TRBJ1-2	-	-	CASSLISDGHYGYTF	TGTGCCAGCAGCTTAATTTCGGACGGGCACTATGGCTACACCTTC
TRBV15	TRBJ2-1	TRBD2	-	CATSRDSLLAGMDNEQFF	TGTGCCACCAGCAGAGACTCCTTACTAGCGGGAATGGACAATGAGCAGTTCTTC
TRBV18	TRBJ1-5	-	once	CASSNAASGSQPQHF	TGTGCCAGCAGCAACGCGGCCTCAGGGAGCCAGCCCCAGCATTTT
TRBV6-6	TRBJ2-1	-	-	CASSYGLDYNEQFF	TGTGCCAGCTCCTACGGTCTAGATTACAATGAGCAGTTCTTC
TRBV6-6	TRBJ1-5	-	few	CASSYHSGNQPQHF	TGTGCCAGCAGTTATCATAGCGGAAATCAGCCCCAGCATTTT
TRBV7-9	TRBJ1-1	TRBD1	-	CASSPRDRLNAEAFF	TGTGCCAGCAGCCCCCGGGACAGGCTGAACGCTGAAGCTTTCTTT
TRBV30	TRBJ2-4	-	-	CAWVGGGVGNIQYF	TGTGCCTGGGTAGGAGGGGGCGTTGGAAACATTCAGTACTTC
TRBV6-5	TRBJ1-2	TRBD1	-	CASSSMTGGYYGYTF	TGTGCCAGCAGCTCGATGACAGGGGGCTACTATGGCTACACCTTC
TRBV10-3	TRBJ2-7	-	-	CAISESASYSYEQYF	TGTGCCATCAGTGAGTCGGCCTCTTACTCCTACGAGCAGTACTTC
TRBV7-9	TRBJ2-3	TRBD2	once	CASSLAGGRIDTQYF	TGTGCCAGCAGCCTAGCGGGAGGACGGATAGATACGCAGTATTTT
TRBV7-9	TRBJ2-2	-	once	CASSLITGELFF	TGTGCCAGCAGCTTAATTACCGGGGAGCTGTTTTTT
TRBV11-2	TRBJ2-3	TRBD2	-	CASSAGLATSTDTQYF	TGTGCCAGCAGCGCGGGACTAGCGACTAGCACAGATACGCAGTATTTT
TRBV7-9	TRBJ2-3	TRBD2	-	CASSQGLAGAGDTQYF	TGTGCCAGCAGCCAGGGACTAGCGGGAGCCGGGGATACGCAGTATTTT
TRBV9	TRBJ2-1	TRBD2	-	CASSPSGGTNEQFF	TGTGCCAGCAGCCCAAGCGGGGGGACAAATGAGCAGTTCTTC
TRBV11-3	TRBJ2-6	-	-	CASSAGRSGANVLTF	TGTGCCAGCAGCGCGGGGCGCTCTGGGGCCAACGTCCTGACTTTC
TRBV6-1	TRBJ1-6	-	-	CASRTEYNSPLHF	TGTGCCAGCAGGACAGAGTATAATTCACCCCTCCACTTT
TRBV7-6	TRBJ2-1	-	once	CASSLGPGSSYNEQFF	TGTGCCAGCAGCTTAGGACCGGGGAGCTCCTACAATGAGCAGTTCTTC
TRBV7-9	TRBJ1-1	TRBD1	few	CASSSSDREAFF	TGTGCCAGCAGCTCCTCGGACAGGGAAGCTTTCTTT
TRBV7-9	TRBJ1-2	-	-	CASSLVRNYGYTF	TGTGCCAGCAGCTTAGTTCGTAACTATGGCTACACCTTC
TRBV10-2	TRBJ2-5	TRBD2	-	CASSVSTSGGQETQYF	TGCGCCAGCAGTGTATCGACTAGCGGGGGGCAAGAGACCCAGTACTTC
TRBV5-1	TRBJ2-3	TRBD2	-	CASSLATSETQYF	TGCGCCAGCAGCTTGGCGACTAGCGAAACGCAGTATTTT
TRBV14	TRBJ1-5	-	-	CASSRQGNQPQHF	TGTGCCAGCAGCCGACAGGGCAATCAGCCCCAGCATTTT